What follows describes a single TCR beta chain. Its antigen remains unidentified. This specimen belongs to a study of T cell responses to AZD1222 COVID-19 vaccine. Broader study findings: Spike-specific TCR breadth and depth went up after people got two AZD1222 doses. Vaccine-associated CD4 TCRs spanned spike, dominant at 160-218 and 743-854.

Germline lookup yields CDR1 ENHRY and CDR2 SYGVKD. Trimming removed 6 bases from V and 4 bases from J; junction bases left unmatched: 3. The CDR3 runs 12 residues. Using immunoSEQ multiplex PCR, the repertoire was profiled, and TCRdb retains in-frame clones only, with some absent. This table has more than 100,000 clones, roughly 87% appearing once. Analyses pooled second doses at about 4 or about 12 weeks. The TCR comes from an adult who received the AZD1222 COVID-19 vaccine. J is TRBJ2-7 and V is TRBV10-3, with 7 positions matching TRBD1. Sequences were derived from peripheral blood, sampled 28 days after the second AZD1222 dose. The CDR3 spells CAISRQGYEQYF. The CDR3 DNA follows: TGTGCCATCAGCAGACAGGGTTACGAGCAGTACTTC.